This T cell receptor (beta chain) comes out of a study of molecular identifiers for immune sequencing clone quantification. The study's findings and limits: One cell's worth of spiked Jurkat TCR RNA was reportedly detectable among roughly 1 million naive cells.

The V and J ends lost 5 bases and 0 bases, in that order; junction bases with no gene match: 4. The CDR3 is 15 residues long. CDR1 is SEHNR, CDR2 FQNEAQ, per germline (reference sequence). This clonotype was detected many times. Its matching antigen is unknown. TCRdb recomputed calls from the PCR reads with MiXCR, one row per CDR3 protein. The repertoire includes about 630,000 distinct CDR3 sequences, roughly 25% of them detected once, and 0.78% sits in the top ten. This rearrangement joins TRBV7-9 to TRBJ1-3; 7 bases agree with TRBD1. The TCR was taken from a human donor in good health. Some libraries in this study had Jurkat cell RNA spiked in. Sequencing was carried out using naive CD8+ T cells from blood, with Jurkat cell RNA spiked in. Noted subset: FACS-sorted CD8+CD4-CCR7+CD45RA+ naive T cells. CDR3 sequence: CASSMTGSSGNTIYF. The CDR3 DNA is TGTGCCAGCAGCATGACAGGGAGCTCTGGAAACACCATATATTTT.